This T cell receptor beta chain was documented in a study of HIV-infected patients and healthy controls. General study points: Healthy controls carried many MAIT alpha-chain CDR3s, while HIV+ repertoires had few. About three months of therapy was arguably too brief to observe immune reconstitution in treated samples. Compared with healthy controls, HIV-infected patients showed less CDR3 sharing between individuals. Significant mean usage differences between HIV-infected patients and controls involved eight alpha and eight beta V genes.

With 4 bases removed from V and 5 bases from J, the gap between germline ends came to 8 bases. Germline V gene lookup returns CDR1 LGHDT and CDR2 YNNKEL (reference sequence). This CDR3 is built from 12 residues. Roughly three months, about 14 weeks, into antiretroviral therapy, follow-up blood was collected. No cell fractionation was done, so the repertoire covers all unsorted peripheral blood T cells. This clonotype was recorded many times. The antigen remains unidentified. Reverse transcription used 450 to 550 ng RNA and constant-region primers for alpha and beta. Each of the alpha and beta chains got its own library through chain-specific third strand synthesis with indices. TCRdb independently ran MiXCR on the 5' RACE reads; one entry per CDR3 protein. Here the sample spans about 10,000 distinct CDR3 sequences, nearly 6% being singletons.

The source is an adult with HIV infection. The donor label of this sample is uncertain. The sample consisted of blood, taken during antiretroviral therapy. The chain links TRBV3-1 to TRBJ2-5; D gene uncertain. CDR3 sequence: CASSPERETQYF. CDR3 DNA: TGTGCCAGCAGCCCGGAACGGGAGACCCAGTACTTC.